This T cell receptor (beta chain) comes out of a study of T cell changes during pregnancy in multiple sclerosis. Trimming removed 3 bases at V and 4 bases at J, with 12 bases between. Germline V gene sequence: CDR1 SEHNR, CDR2 FQNEAQ (reference sequence). The CDR3 has 14 amino acids. Some clones are missing from TCRdb's copy, which holds only in-frame ones; the method was immunoSEQ multiplex PCR. The profile covers fewer than 25,000 clones, with 85% to 90% appearing a single time and about 7% taken by the ten largest. Sequencing was performed on CD8+ T cells from peripheral blood mononuclear cells, taken in the first trimester of pregnancy. The TCR was taken from a female donor with multiple sclerosis, enrolled in a pregnancy study. V gene TRBV7-9 combines with J gene TRBJ1-2; D call uncertain. The CDR3 region is CASSFQEGFYGYTF. The CDR3 DNA reads TGTGCCAGCAGCTTTCAAGAGGGTTTCTATGGCTACACCTTC.